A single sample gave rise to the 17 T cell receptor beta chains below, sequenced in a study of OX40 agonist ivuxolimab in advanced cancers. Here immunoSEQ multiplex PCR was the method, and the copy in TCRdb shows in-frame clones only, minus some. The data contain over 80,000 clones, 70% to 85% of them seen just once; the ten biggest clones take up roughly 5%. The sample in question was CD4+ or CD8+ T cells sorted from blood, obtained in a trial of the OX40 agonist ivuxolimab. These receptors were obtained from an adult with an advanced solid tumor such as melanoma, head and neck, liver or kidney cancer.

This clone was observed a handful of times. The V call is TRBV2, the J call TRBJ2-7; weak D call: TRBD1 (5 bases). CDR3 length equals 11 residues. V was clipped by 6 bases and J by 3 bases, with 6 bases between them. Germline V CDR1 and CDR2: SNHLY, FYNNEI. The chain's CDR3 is CASSQGYEQYF. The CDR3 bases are TGTGCCAGCAGCCAGGGCTACGAGCAGTACTTC.

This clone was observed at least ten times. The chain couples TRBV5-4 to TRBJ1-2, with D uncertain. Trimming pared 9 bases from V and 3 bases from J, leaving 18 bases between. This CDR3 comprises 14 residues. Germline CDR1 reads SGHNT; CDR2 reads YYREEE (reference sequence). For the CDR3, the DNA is TGTGCCACCCGACGGGGAGCTTCTGACTATGGCTACACCTTC. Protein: CATRRGASDYGYTF. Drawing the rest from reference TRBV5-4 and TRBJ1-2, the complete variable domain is ETGVTQSPTHLIKTRGQQVTLRCSSQSGHNTVSWYQQALGQGPQFIFQYYREEENGRGNFPPRFSGLQFPNYSSELNVNALELDDSALYLCATRRGASDYGYTFGSGTRLTVV.

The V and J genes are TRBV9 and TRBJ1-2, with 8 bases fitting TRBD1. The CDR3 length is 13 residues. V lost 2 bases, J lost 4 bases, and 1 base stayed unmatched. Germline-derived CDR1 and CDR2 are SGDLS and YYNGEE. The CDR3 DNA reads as TGTGCCAGCAGCGTCGGACAGGGCTATGGCTACACCTTC. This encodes CASSVGQGYGYTF.

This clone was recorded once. The CDR3 coding sequence is TGCGCCAGCAGCCGAGGGGGACAGACCTACGAGCAGTACTTC. Translated: CASSRGGQTYEQYF. The gene calls are TRBV5-1 and TRBJ2-7, with 7 bases identical to TRBD1. V lost 4 bases and J lost 2; bases outside the gene matches: 6. CDR1 SGHRS and CDR2 YFSETQ come from the germline V gene. The CDR3 contains 14 residues.

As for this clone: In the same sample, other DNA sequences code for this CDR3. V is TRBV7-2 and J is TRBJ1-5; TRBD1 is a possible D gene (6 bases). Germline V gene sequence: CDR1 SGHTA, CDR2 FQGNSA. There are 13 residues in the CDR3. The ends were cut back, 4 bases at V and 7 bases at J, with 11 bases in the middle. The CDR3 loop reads CASSSQGGQPQHF. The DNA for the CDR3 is TGTGCCAGCAGCTCACAGGGCGGGCAGCCCCAGCATTTT.

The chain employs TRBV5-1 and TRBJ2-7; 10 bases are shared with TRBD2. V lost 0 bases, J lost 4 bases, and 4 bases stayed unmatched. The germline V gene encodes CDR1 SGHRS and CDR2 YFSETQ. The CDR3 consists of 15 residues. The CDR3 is CASSLELAGTYEQYF. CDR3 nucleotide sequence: TGCGCCAGCAGCTTGGAACTAGCGGGAACGTACGAGCAGTACTTC.

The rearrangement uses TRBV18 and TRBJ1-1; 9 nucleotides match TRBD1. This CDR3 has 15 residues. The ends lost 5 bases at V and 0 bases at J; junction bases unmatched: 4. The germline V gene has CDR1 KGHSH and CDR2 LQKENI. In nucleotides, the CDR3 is TGTGCCAGCTCATCCGGGACAGGGATGAACACTGAAGCTTTCTTT. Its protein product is CASSSGTGMNTEAFF.

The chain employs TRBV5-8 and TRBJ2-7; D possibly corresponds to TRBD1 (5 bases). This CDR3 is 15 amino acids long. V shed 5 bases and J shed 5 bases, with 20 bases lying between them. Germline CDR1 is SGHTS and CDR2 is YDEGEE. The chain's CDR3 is CASSILTGARDEQYF. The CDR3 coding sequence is TGTGCCAGCAGTATCTTAACAGGAGCCCGCGACGAGCAGTACTTC. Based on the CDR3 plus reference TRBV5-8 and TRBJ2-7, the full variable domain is EAGVTQSPTHLIKTRGQQATLRCSPISGHTSVYWYQQALGLGLQFLLWYDEGEERNRGNFPPRFSGRQFPNYSSELNVNALELEDSALYLCASSILTGARDEQYFGPGTRLTVT.

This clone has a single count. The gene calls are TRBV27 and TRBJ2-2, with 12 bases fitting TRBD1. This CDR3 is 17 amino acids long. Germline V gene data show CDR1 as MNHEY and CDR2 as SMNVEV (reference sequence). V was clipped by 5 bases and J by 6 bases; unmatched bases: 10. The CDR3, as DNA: TGTGCCAGCAGTCCCACCGCGGGACAGGGGGCAGCCGGGGAGCTGTTTTTT. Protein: CASSPTAGQGAAGELFF.

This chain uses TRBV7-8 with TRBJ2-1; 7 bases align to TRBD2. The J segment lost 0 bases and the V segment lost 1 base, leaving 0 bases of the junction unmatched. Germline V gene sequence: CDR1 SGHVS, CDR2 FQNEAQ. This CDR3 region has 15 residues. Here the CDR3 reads CASSLGTSSYNEQFF. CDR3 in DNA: TGTGCCAGCAGCTTAGGGACTAGCTCCTACAATGAGCAGTTCTTC.

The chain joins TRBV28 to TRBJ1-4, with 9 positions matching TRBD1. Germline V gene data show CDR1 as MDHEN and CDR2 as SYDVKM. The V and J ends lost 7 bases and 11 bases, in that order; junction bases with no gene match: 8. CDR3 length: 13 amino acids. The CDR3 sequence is CASKGQGVWKLFF. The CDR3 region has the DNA TGTGCCAGCAAGGGACAGGGTGTGTGGAAACTGTTTTTT.

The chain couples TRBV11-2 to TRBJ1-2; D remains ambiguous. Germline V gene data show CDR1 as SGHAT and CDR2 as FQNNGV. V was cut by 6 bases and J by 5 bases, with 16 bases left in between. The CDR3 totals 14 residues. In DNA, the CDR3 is TGTGCCAGCAGACCTTCCGGGGAGGGTTATGGCTACACCTTC. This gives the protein CASRPSGEGYGYTF.

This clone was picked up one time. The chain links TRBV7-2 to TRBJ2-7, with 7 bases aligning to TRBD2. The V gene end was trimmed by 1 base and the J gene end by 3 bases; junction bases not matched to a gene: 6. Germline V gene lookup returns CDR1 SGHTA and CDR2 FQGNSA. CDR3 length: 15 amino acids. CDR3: CASSLGAGSYYEQYF. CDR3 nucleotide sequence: TGTGCCAGCAGCTTAGGAGCGGGGAGTTACTACGAGCAGTACTTC.

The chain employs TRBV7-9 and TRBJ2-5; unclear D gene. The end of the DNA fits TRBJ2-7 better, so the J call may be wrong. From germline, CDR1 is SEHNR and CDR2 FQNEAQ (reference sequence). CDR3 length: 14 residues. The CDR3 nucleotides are TGTGCCAGCAGCTTAGGATTGGTTCCCTACGAGCAGTACTTC. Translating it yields CASSLGLVPYEQYF.

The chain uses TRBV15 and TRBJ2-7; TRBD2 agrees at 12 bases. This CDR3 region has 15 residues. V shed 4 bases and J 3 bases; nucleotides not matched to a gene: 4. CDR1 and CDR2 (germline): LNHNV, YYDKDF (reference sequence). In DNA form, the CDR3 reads TGTGCCACCAGCATAGGGGGACTAGCGGGCTACGAGCAGTACTTC. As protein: CATSIGGLAGYEQYF.

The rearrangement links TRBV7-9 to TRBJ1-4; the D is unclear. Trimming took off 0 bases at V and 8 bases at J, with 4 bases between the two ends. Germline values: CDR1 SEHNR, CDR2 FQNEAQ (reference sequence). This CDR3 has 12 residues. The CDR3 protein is CASSLAEEKLFF. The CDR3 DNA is TGTGCCAGCAGCTTAGCGGAAGAAAAACTGTTTTTT.

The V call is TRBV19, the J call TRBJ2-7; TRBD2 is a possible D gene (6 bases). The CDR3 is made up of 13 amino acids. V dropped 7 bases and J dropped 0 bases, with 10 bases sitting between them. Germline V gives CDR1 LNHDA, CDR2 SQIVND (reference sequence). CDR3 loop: CASKEGNSYEQYF. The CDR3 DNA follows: TGTGCCAGTAAGGAGGGCAACTCCTACGAGCAGTACTTC. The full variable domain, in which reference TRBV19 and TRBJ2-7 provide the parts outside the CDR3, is DGGITQSPKYLFRKEGQNVTLSCEQNLNHDAMYWYRQDPGQGLRLIYYSQIVNDFQKGDIAEGYSVSREKKESFPLTVTSAQKNPTAFYLCASKEGNSYEQYFGPGTRLTVT.